The present TCR beta chain was sequenced within a study of early T cells in non-severe SARS-CoV-2 infection. Study findings and constraints: In VDJdb matching, anti-spike CD8 responses were favored while private and CD4 specificities went missing.

Germline V lookup: CDR1 MNHEY, CDR2 SVGAGI. CDR3 length: 15 residues. The ends were cut back, 0 bases at V and 7 bases at J, with 12 bases in the middle. TCRdb processed the 5' RACE reads anew with MiXCR; each CDR3 protein has one entry. The table lists tens of thousands of distinct CDR3 sequences, roughly 4.3% of them singletons, with about an eighth in the top ten. In its sample, this clonotype was seen many times. The antigen remains unidentified. The chain is built from TRBV6-5 and TRBJ1-4; the D gene is possibly TRBD1 (5 bases). The sample consisted of whole blood. The TCR comes from an adult who was a healthcare worker with PCR-confirmed SARS-CoV-2 infection or an uninfected control (not recorded which). The CDR3 is CASSYSNSGTEKLFF. CDR3 DNA: TGTGCCAGCAGTTACTCGAATTCAGGGACTGAAAAACTGTTTTTT.